The clone carrying this T cell receptor (beta chain) was seen many times. Its target is unknown. The entry originates in a study of T cells in Graves' hyperthyroidism and ophthalmopathy. Regarding the study as a whole: Blood samples included most of the expanded thyroid clonotypes exceeding 0.001.

CDR3 length: 16 amino acids. The V gene's germline CDR1 is LNHDA and CDR2 SQIVND (reference sequence). Trimming shortened V by 6 bases and J by 4 bases, and 19 bases separated the two germline ends. TCR beta CDR3 sequences were amplified from RNA transcripts. First-round RT-PCR with HTBI primers amplified the TCR CDR3 region. In TCRdb, the multiplex PCR reads were re-called with MiXCR into one record per CDR3 protein. The sample consists of more than 500,000 distinct CDR3 sequences, over 12% of them appearing once. Ophthalmopathy cases scored 3 or more on the Clinical Activity Score and 4 or more on NOSPECS grade, with duration below 3 months. Diagnostic assessment was based on clinical symptoms, serum thyroxine and TRAb, thyroid ultrasound and orbital computed tomography. Around 10 ml fresh peripheral blood yielded the PBMCs.

This sequence joins TRBV19 and TRBJ1-5, with D uncertain. This receptor was taken from a woman between 35 and 50 years old with Graves' ophthalmopathy. The sample was blood. The CDR3 here is CASSQVEGGGNQPQHF. The CDR3 coding sequence is TGTGCCAGTAGCCAGGTCGAGGGAGGCGGTAATCAGCCCCAGCATTTT.